This is a list of T cell receptor beta chains from one sample in a study of blood T cell repertoires in COVID-19. Libraries were prepared by immunoSEQ multiplex PCR; TCRdb keeps only in-frame clonotypes and omits some of them. The sample consists of 100,000 to 150,000 clones, 80% to 90% of them appearing once. The sequenced sample consisted of peripheral blood. These receptors were taken from a man aged 55 to 70 with COVID-19, enrolled during active disease. CDR3s include the opening cysteine and the closing phenylalanine or tryptophan. D genes are given only for firm matches. Expanded clones get a size class; other rows say once, few or many, or leave the size out.

v_call	d_call	clone_size	j_call	cdr3_nt	cdr3_aa
TRBV7-2	TRBD1	NA	TRBJ1-2	TGTGCCAGCAGCTCCCAGGGGGCAGTTGGCTACACCTTC	CASSSQGAVGYTF
TRBV5-4	TRBD1	NA	TRBJ1-4	TGTGCCAGCAGCCTCGGGACAGATAATGAAAAACTGTTTTTT	CASSLGTDNEKLFF
TRBV3-1/TRBV3-2	NA	NA	TRBJ1-5	TGTGCCAGCAGCCAGACAGGACAAAGCAATCAGCCCCAGCATTTT	CASSQTGQSNQPQHF
TRBV7-9	NA	few	TRBJ1-2	TGTGCCAGCAGCTTAGAAGTGGGCGCGAACTATGGCTACACCTTC	CASSLEVGANYGYTF
TRBV18	NA	NA	TRBJ1-1	TGTGCCAGCTCTCGAAAGACCGACTTGAACACTGAAGCTTTCTTT	CASSRKTDLNTEAFF
TRBV2	TRBD1	few	TRBJ2-7	TGTGCCAGCGGGGTTGAGGCAGGGGGCCACCACGAGCAGTACTTC	CASGVEAGGHHEQYF
TRBV10-3	NA	NA	TRBJ2-3	TGTGCCATCAGTGGGACCGTGGGGGCCGATACGCAGTATTTT	CAISGTVGADTQYF
TRBV4-2	TRBD2	NA	TRBJ2-4	TGTGCCAGCAGCCAAGAAGGGACTAGCGGGGGAAACATTCAGTACTTC	CASSQEGTSGGNIQYF
TRBV27	NA	NA	TRBJ1-2	TGTGCCAGCAGTTTATTCGGGGGTGAAGGCTACACCTTC	CASSLFGGEGYTF
TRBV6-5	NA	NA	TRBJ1-2	TGTGCCAGCCGAGACCCGTTACGACAGGGCTACACCTTC	CASRDPLRQGYTF
TRBV7-2	TRBD2	NA	TRBJ2-1	TGTGCCAGCAGCATACATAGCGGGGGGGGCGATGAGCAGTTCTTC	CASSIHSGGGDEQFF
TRBV5-1	NA	NA	TRBJ2-5	TGCGCCAGCAGCCTGAACCTTATGGGCCGCCAAGAGACCCAGTACTTC	CASSLNLMGRQETQYF
TRBV19	TRBD1	NA	TRBJ1-2	TGTGCCACCAGACAGGGGGGCTATGGCTACACCTTC	CATRQGGYGYTF
TRBV7-9	NA	NA	TRBJ1-5	TGTGCCAGCAGCTTTGGCAGTAGCAATCAGCCCCAGCATTTT	CASSFGSSNQPQHF
TRBV5-6	NA	NA	TRBJ2-7	TGTGCCAGCAGCCTAACCGCGGGAGAGCAGTACTTC	CASSLTAGEQYF
TRBV18	NA	NA	TRBJ2-5	TGTGCCAGCTCACCTCCTGAGAGCTCAGAGACCCAGTACTTC	CASSPPESSETQYF
TRBV10-1	TRBD1	NA	TRBJ2-5	TGCGCCAGCAGTGAGTACCGTGGACAGGGGACCCAGTACTTC	CASSEYRGQGTQYF
TRBV28	NA	NA	TRBJ1-6	TGTGCCAGCAGTTTATTAGGCAGGGGTAATTCACCCCTCCACTTT	CASSLLGRGNSPLHF
TRBV5-6	NA	NA	TRBJ2-3	TGTGCCAGCAGCCTACGGGTAATGACAGATACGCAGTATTTT	CASSLRVMTDTQYF
TRBV6-5	TRBD1	NA	TRBJ1-6	TGTGCCAGCAGTACGGACAGGGGAAAGAATTCACCCCTCCACTTT	CASSTDRGKNSPLHF
TRBV4-2	TRBD2	NA	TRBJ2-3	TGTGCCAGCAGCCCCATCCTAGCGGGGGGGACAGATACGCAGTATTTT	CASSPILAGGTDTQYF
TRBV30	NA	NA	TRBJ2-7	TGTGCCTGGAGCCCTCGGGGCAACAGGGCCTACGAGCAGTACTTC	CAWSPRGNRAYEQYF
TRBV9	NA	NA	TRBJ1-1	TGTGCCAGCAGCGTAGGGCAGGGCGAAGCTTTCTTT	CASSVGQGEAFF
TRBV27	NA	NA	TRBJ1-5	TGTGCCAGCAGTTCCTTAAATCAGCCCCAGCATTTT	CASSSLNQPQHF
TRBV29-1	NA	NA	TRBJ1-5	TGCAGCGTTGTGATGGGGGAGGGACAGCCCCAGCATTTT	CSVVMGEGQPQHF
TRBV18	TRBD1	NA	TRBJ1-4	TGTGCCAGCTCACCCGGACAGGGGCGAGTAGGTGAAAAACTGTTTTTT	CASSPGQGRVGEKLFF
TRBV6-5	NA	NA	TRBJ1-5	TGTGCCAGCAGCAGGGCGAGGAGTCAGCCCCAGCATTTT	CASSRARSQPQHF
TRBV5-5	TRBD1	few	TRBJ1-3	TGTGCCAGCAGCCCTCTGACAGGGGGCCTCTCTGGAAACACCATATATTTT	CASSPLTGGLSGNTIYF
TRBV19	NA	NA	TRBJ1-5	TGTGCCAGTAGTAATACACATTCAACAGGGATACCCCAGCATTTT	CASSNTHSTGIPQHF
TRBV9	TRBD2	NA	TRBJ2-1	TGTGCCAGCAGCCCACGAGCGGGACTAGGGGATGACAATGAGCAGTTCTTC	CASSPRAGLGDDNEQFF
TRBV27	NA	NA	TRBJ1-1	TGTGCCAGCAGTTTATCGAGCATGAACACTGAAGCTTTCTTT	CASSLSSMNTEAFF
TRBV5-4	NA	NA	TRBJ1-1	TGTGCCAGCAGCGCCAGGGATACTGAAGCTTTCTTT	CASSARDTEAFF
TRBV2	NA	NA	TRBJ2-2	TGTGCCAGCAGGGGGACTCTTTGGATTAACACCGGGGAGCTGTTTTTT	CASRGTLWINTGELFF
TRBV6-5	NA	once	TRBJ1-3	TGTGCCAGCGGACCCAGGGTATCCGGAAACACCATATATTTT	CASGPRVSGNTIYF
TRBV27	TRBD1	once	TRBJ1-6	TGTGCCAGCAGACCGGGACAGGGGGTCGGCTCCTATAATTCACCCCTCCACTTT	CASRPGQGVGSYNSPLHF
TRBV19	NA	NA	TRBJ1-6	TGTGCCAGTAGTCGAAACACGGGTGGTTCCTATAATTCACCCCTCCACTTT	CASSRNTGGSYNSPLHF
TRBV5-1	NA	NA	TRBJ1-1	TGCGCCAGCAGCTTGGCACAGCCGAACACTGAAGCTTTCTTT	CASSLAQPNTEAFF
TRBV10-3	TRBD1	once	TRBJ1-1	TGTGCCATCAGTGCGGGACAGGGGGAGAACACTGAAGCTTTCTTT	CAISAGQGENTEAFF
TRBV7-2	NA	NA	TRBJ1-1	TGTGCCAGCAGACTCACTCAGAACACTGAAGCTTTCTTT	CASRLTQNTEAFF
TRBV5-4	TRBD1	NA	TRBJ2-5	TGTGCCAGCAGCGCAGACAGGGCCCAAGAGACCCAGTACTTC	CASSADRAQETQYF
TRBV28	NA	NA	TRBJ2-6	TGTGCCAGCAGCCCAGGGGGGTCTGGGGCCAACGTCCTGACTTTC	CASSPGGSGANVLTF
TRBV27	NA	once	TRBJ1-6	TGTGCCAGCAGCCCCCGTCGAGATTCACCCCTCCACTTT	CASSPRRDSPLHF
TRBV5-1	NA	NA	TRBJ2-3	TGCGCCAGCAAGAACTTAGCAAACACAGATACGCAGTATTTT	CASKNLANTDTQYF
TRBV6-5	TRBD1	NA	TRBJ1-2	TGTGCCAGCAGTCCCCTAGGGACAGAATATGGCTACACCTTC	CASSPLGTEYGYTF
TRBV5-8	TRBD1	NA	TRBJ2-7	TGTGCCAGCAGCTTCCCGCCGGACAGGGCCTCAAGCTCCTACGAGCAGTACTTC	CASSFPPDRASSSYEQYF
TRBV11-2	TRBD1	NA	TRBJ1-1	TGTGCCAGCAGCTTAAGGGACAGGCTTGAAGCTTTCTTT	CASSLRDRLEAFF
TRBV27	NA	once	TRBJ1-2	TGTGCCAGCAGTGCGTATCAGGGGATGTCTGGTTATGGCTACACCTTC	CASSAYQGMSGYGYTF
TRBV2	TRBD1	NA	TRBJ1-5	TGTGCTAGCAGGGGGGAGGTGAATAATCAGCCCCAGCATTTT	CASRGEVNNQPQHF
TRBV7-2	NA	NA	TRBJ2-1	TGTGCCAGCAGCTTGTATCAGGTCAGAAGCAATGAGCAGTTCTTC	CASSLYQVRSNEQFF
TRBV3-1/TRBV3-2	NA	once	TRBJ1-4	TGTGCCAGCAGTTCACACGGGAGATTTAATGAAAAACTGTTTTTT	CASSSHGRFNEKLFF
TRBV6-6	NA	NA	TRBJ1-5	TGTGCCAGCAGTTATCAGGGGCCCGATCAGCCCCAGCATTTT	CASSYQGPDQPQHF
TRBV27	NA	NA	TRBJ2-3	TGTGCCAGCAGTTTAACAGGATCTAGCACAGATACGCAGTATTTT	CASSLTGSSTDTQYF